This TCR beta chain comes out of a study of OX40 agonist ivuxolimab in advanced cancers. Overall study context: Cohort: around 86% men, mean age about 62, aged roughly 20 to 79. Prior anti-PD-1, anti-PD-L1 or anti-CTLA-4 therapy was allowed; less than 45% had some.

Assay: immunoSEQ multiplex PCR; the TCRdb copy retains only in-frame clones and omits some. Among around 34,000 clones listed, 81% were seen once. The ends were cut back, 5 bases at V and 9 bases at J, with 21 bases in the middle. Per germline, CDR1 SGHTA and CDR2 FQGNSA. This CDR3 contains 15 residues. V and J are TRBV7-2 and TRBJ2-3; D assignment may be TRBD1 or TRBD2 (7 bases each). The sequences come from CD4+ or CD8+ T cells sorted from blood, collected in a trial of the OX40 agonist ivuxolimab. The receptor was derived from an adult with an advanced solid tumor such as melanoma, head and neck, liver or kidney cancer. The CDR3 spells CASSGQGGPVVTQYF. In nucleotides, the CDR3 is TGTGCCAGCAGCGGTCAGGGGGGGCCCGTGGTGACGCAGTATTTT.